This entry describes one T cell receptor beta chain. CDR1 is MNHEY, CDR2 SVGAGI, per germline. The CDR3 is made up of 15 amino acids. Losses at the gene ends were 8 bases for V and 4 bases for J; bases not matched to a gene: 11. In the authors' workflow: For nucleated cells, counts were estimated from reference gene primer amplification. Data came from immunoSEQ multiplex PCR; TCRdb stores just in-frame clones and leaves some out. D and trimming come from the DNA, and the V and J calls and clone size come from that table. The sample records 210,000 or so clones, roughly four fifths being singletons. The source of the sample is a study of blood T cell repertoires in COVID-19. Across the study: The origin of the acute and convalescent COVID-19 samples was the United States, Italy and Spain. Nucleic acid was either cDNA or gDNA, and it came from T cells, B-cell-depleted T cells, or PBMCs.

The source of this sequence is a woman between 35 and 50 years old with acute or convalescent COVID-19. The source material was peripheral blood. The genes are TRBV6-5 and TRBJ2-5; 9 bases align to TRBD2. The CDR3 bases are TGTGCCAGCCTCCGTACTAGCGGGCTAACAGAGACCCAGTACTTC. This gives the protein CASLRTSGLTETQYF.